One sample yielded the 2 T cell receptor beta chains listed below, sequenced in a study of identical twins. TCRdb fed the 5' RACE reads into MiXCR, producing one record per CDR3 protein. The sample has 600,000 to 700,000 distinct CDR3 sequences; 20% to 25% are singletons. The sample was also linked to a second study, of T cells expressing NK-cell markers.

Input material: PBMCs. The source of these receptors is a woman younger than 35 in good health.

The chain joins TRBV7-6 to TRBJ2-7; 8 bases agree with TRBD1. The CDR3 has 15 amino acids. V dropped 2 bases and J dropped 5; count of bases not matched to a gene: 8. Per the germline V gene, CDR1 is SGHVS and CDR2 is FNYEAQ. Here the CDR3 DNA reads TGTGCCAGCAGCTTATCTGACAGGGGTTTGGACGAGCAGTACTTC. As protein: CASSLSDRGLDEQYF. Full variable domain (rest looked up from reference TRBV7-6 and TRBJ2-7): GAGVSQSPRYKVTKRGQDVALRCDPISGHVSLYWYRQALGQGPEFLTYFNYEAQQDKSGLPNDRFSAERPEGSISTLTIQRTEQRDSAMYRCASSLSDRGLDEQYFGPGTRLTVT.

The chain has TRBV12-3 or TRBV12-4 and TRBJ2-1; 8 nucleotides agree with TRBD2. V lost 3 bases to trimming and J lost 7 bases; unmatched junction nucleotides: 8. CDR3 length equals 15 residues. The CDR3 coding sequence is TGTGCCAGCAGTTTGACGGGGGGGCGGGGTAATGAGCAGTTCTTC. Encoded protein: CASSLTGGRGNEQFF.